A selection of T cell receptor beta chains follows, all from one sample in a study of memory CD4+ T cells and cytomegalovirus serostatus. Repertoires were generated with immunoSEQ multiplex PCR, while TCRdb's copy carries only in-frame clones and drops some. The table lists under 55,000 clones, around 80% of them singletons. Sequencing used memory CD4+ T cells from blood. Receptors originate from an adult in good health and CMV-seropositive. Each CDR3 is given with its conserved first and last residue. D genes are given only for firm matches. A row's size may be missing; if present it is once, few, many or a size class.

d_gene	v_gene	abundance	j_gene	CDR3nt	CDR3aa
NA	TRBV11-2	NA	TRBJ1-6	TGTGCCAGCAGCTTGTCTCTCGACAGGAATTCACCCCTCCACTTT	CASSLSLDRNSPLHF
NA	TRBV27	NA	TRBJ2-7	TGTGCCAGCAGTTTCTCCCCACAGAGGGGTCAGTCCTACGAGCAGTACTTC	CASSFSPQRGQSYEQYF
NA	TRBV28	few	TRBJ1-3	TGTGCCAGCAGTTTACCGCCTGGAAACACCATATATTTT	CASSLPPGNTIYF
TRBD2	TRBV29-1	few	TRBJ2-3	TGCAGCGGCTCCGGGACTAGCGGATCCACAGATACGCAGTATTTT	CSGSGTSGSTDTQYF
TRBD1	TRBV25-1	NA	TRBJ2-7	TGTGCCAGCACTACAGGGGTAGGTGAGCAGTACTTC	CASTTGVGEQYF
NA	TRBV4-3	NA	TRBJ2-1	TGCGCCAGCAGCCAAGGTTCGGTTCGGTTCTTC	CASSQGSVRFF
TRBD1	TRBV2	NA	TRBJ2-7	TGTGCCAGCAGACTACCGGGACAGGGTTACGAGCAGTACTTC	CASRLPGQGYEQYF
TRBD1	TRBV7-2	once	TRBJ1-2	TGTGCCAGCAGCCGGGACAGGGAGTCCTATGGCTACACCTTC	CASSRDRESYGYTF
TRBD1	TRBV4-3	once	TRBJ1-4	TGCGCCAGCAGCCATCCCGACAGGGGCGGTGAAAAACTGTTTTTT	CASSHPDRGGEKLFF
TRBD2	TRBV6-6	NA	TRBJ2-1	TGTGCCAGCAGCGTAGCGGGGGGGCGGACGAATAATGAGCAGTTCTTC	CASSVAGGRTNNEQFF
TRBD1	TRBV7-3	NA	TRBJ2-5	TGTGCCAGCAGCCAGACAGGGGCGGGGGAGACCCAGTACTTC	CASSQTGAGETQYF
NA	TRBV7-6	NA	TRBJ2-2	TGTGCCAGCAGCCCAGGGGTCGCCGGGGAGCTGTTTTTT	CASSPGVAGELFF
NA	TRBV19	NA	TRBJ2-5	TGTGCCAGTAGTATACCCGGGATGGAGACCCAGTACTTC	CASSIPGMETQYF
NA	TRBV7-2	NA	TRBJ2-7	TGTGCCAGCAGCCGTGTCGGGGCCTACGAGCAGTACTTC	CASSRVGAYEQYF